The 20 T cell receptor beta chains reported below all come from one sample, sequenced in a study of blood T cell repertoires in COVID-19. Here immunoSEQ multiplex PCR was the method, and the copy in TCRdb shows in-frame clones only, minus some. This table holds roughly 350,000 clones, almost 90% found once. The specimen was peripheral blood. The origin of the receptors is a woman in her sixties or seventies with COVID-19, enrolled during active disease.

This sequence joins TRBV4-1 and TRBJ1-2; D is unclear. Germline loops: CDR1 MGHRA, CDR2 YSYEKL. V lost 1 base, J lost 1 base, and 13 bases lay in between. This CDR3 comprises 16 residues. The CDR3 DNA is TGCGCCAGCAGCCAAGGAATGGGCATCCTTAACTATGGCTACACCTTC. The encoded protein is CASSQGMGILNYGYTF.

The V gene is TRBV5-1, the J gene TRBJ1-1; TRBD1 agrees at 8 bases. The CDR3 is made up of 12 amino acids. Germline V gene lookup returns CDR1 SGHRS and CDR2 YFSETQ. The V segment lost 3 bases and the J segment 7 bases; nucleotides outside the gene matches: 2. The CDR3 is CASSSGTGEAFF. The CDR3 coding sequence is TGCGCCAGCAGCTCCGGGACAGGTGAAGCTTTCTTT.

V usage is TRBV24-1 and J usage is TRBJ2-5, with 7 nucleotides matching TRBD1. CDR1 is KGHDR, CDR2 SFDVKD, per germline. CDR3 length: 15 residues. V lost 4 bases and J lost 5; bases outside the gene matches: 9. CDR3 DNA sequence: TGTGCCACCAGTGAGACCACACAGGGGCGGGAGACCCAGTACTTC. The encoded protein is CATSETTQGRETQYF.

The chain couples TRBV5-1 to TRBJ1-1; D is undetermined. The V end lost 2 bases, the J end lost 1 base, and 9 bases lay between the germline ends. CDR1 is SGHRS, CDR2 YFSETQ, per germline. The CDR3 has 14 residues. The CDR3 here is CASSFAEWNTEAFF. In DNA, the CDR3 is TGCGCCAGCAGCTTCGCCGAGTGGAACACTGAAGCTTTCTTT.

The chain recombines TRBV12-3 or TRBV12-4 with TRBJ1-1; no firm D call. The CDR3 has 12 amino acids. Trimming removed 3 bases from V and 4 bases from J, with 6 bases in between. CDR3 sequence: CASSFVATEAFF. The CDR3 coding sequence is TGTGCCAGCAGTTTTGTGGCCACTGAAGCTTTCTTT.

The chain couples TRBV14 to TRBJ1-4; 8 bases map to TRBD1. CDR3 size: 14 residues. Per germline, CDR1 SGHDN and CDR2 FVKESK. V dropped 5 bases and J dropped 5; count of bases not matched to a gene: 4. CDR3 region: CASSVQGGNEKLFF. CDR3 nucleotide sequence: TGTGCCAGCAGCGTACAGGGGGGAAATGAAAAACTGTTTTTT.

There are a few counts of this clone. This rearrangement joins TRBV7-2 to TRBJ2-7; 7 bases map to TRBD1. The V segment lost 5 bases and the J segment 3 bases; nucleotides outside the gene matches: 13. CDR3 length equals 16 residues. Germline V gives CDR1 SGHTA, CDR2 FQGNSA. The CDR3 nucleotides are TGTGCCAGCAGCCCCCGGAAAGACAGGGTTGGCTACGAGCAGTACTTC. It encodes CASSPRKDRVGYEQYF.

The chain joins TRBV5-8 to TRBJ2-7; D not certain. CDR3 length: 15 residues. With 0 bases removed from V and 6 bases from J, the gap between germline ends came to 16 bases. Germline V gene data show CDR1 as SGHTS and CDR2 as YDEGEE. The CDR3 sequence: CASSLAHIATSEQYF. The CDR3 DNA reads as TGTGCCAGCAGCTTGGCCCACATAGCCACCTCCGAGCAGTACTTC.

CDR3 loop: CASSELDLNTEAFF. The CDR3 nucleotides are TGCGCCAGCAGTGAGCTTGACTTGAACACTGAAGCTTTCTTT. The J gene is TRBJ1-1, the V gene TRBV10-1; D is undetermined. Germline-derived CDR1 and CDR2 are WNHNN and SYGVQD (reference sequence). Trimming took off 2 bases at V and 0 bases at J, with 7 bases between the two ends. The CDR3 length is 14 residues.

This clone was found once. The conserved phenylalanine or tryptophan normally closing the CDR3 is absent here, so this likely arose from a read error. The DNA is left out, because the CDR3 cannot be placed on it with certainty; the CDR3 is given as TCRdb lists it. The V gene is TRBV12-5, the J gene TRBJ1-4; the D call in the table, TRBD1, was not verified against the DNA. Germline loops: CDR1 LGHNT, CDR2 FRNRAP. The CDR3 totals 12 residues, both ends included. CDR3 region: CASGSPLVDILG.

The gene calls are TRBV5-6 and TRBJ2-3; D unclear. The CDR3 is 15 amino acids. Deletions cut 4 bases from V and 4 bases from J, with 16 bases between. Germline V lookup: CDR1 SGHDT, CDR2 YYEEEE. The CDR3 coding sequence is TGTGCCAGCAGCAGAGCTAGTTCGGTGCCAGATACGCAGTATTTT. As protein: CASSRASSVPDTQYF.

The chain uses TRBV19 and TRBJ1-6; maybe TRBD1 (5 bases). The V gene's germline CDR1 is LNHDA and CDR2 SQIVND (reference sequence). Between the trimmed V and J ends, which lost 9 bases and 10 bases, there was a span of 19 bases. The CDR3 has 14 amino acids. The CDR3 DNA reads as TGTGCCAGCCAAGCGGGACTGGAGCGATCACCCCTCCACTTT. It specifies CASQAGLERSPLHF. The complete variable domain, with remaining parts taken from reference TRBV19 and TRBJ1-6, reads DGGITQSPKYLFRKEGQNVTLSCEQNLNHDAMYWYRQDPGQGLRLIYYSQIVNDFQKGDIAEGYSVSREKKESFPLTVTSAQKNPTAFYLCASQAGLERSPLHFGNGTRLTVT.

The V gene is TRBV19, the J gene TRBJ1-2; D is unclear. The V and J ends lost 7 bases and 9 bases respectively, with 21 bases between them. Germline values: CDR1 LNHDA, CDR2 SQIVND (reference sequence). This CDR3 has 14 amino acids. The CDR3 here is CASNQPGFQWSYTF. CDR3 nucleotides: TGTGCCAGTAACCAACCAGGATTTCAATGGAGCTACACCTTC.

CDR3 sequence reads: CASAAGQTLNEKLFF. The CDR3 nucleotides are TGTGCCAGTGCGGCGGGACAGACGCTTAATGAAAAACTGTTTTTT. The V call is TRBV2, the J call TRBJ1-4, with TRBD1 matching over 7 bases. The CDR3 is 15 amino acids. Germline V gene sequence: CDR1 SNHLY, CDR2 FYNNEI. J was trimmed by 4 bases and V by 9 bases; bases with no gene match: 11.

The genes are TRBV24-1 and TRBJ2-1; a weak D match, TRBD1 (5 bases). This CDR3 has 13 residues. The V gene lost 1 base and the J gene lost 10 bases, with 10 bases spanning the gap. CDR1 KGHDR and CDR2 SFDVKD come from the germline V gene. CDR3 DNA sequence: TGTGCCACCAGTGATTTCTTCCAGGGCGAGCAGTTCTTC. Protein product: CATSDFFQGEQFF.

V is TRBV10-3 and J is TRBJ1-1; D is possibly TRBD1 (5 bases). This CDR3 spans 14 amino acids. Between the trimmed V and J ends, which lost 6 bases and 0 bases, there was a span of 11 bases. Looked up from germline, CDR1 is ENHRY and CDR2 is SYGVKD. CDR3 amino acids: CAISRQSVNTEAFF. The CDR3 DNA reads TGTGCCATCAGCCGACAGAGCGTGAACACTGAAGCTTTCTTT.

The gene calls are TRBV10-3 and TRBJ1-1; 8 positions match TRBD1. With V trimmed by 6 bases and J by 0 bases, 9 bases remained unmatched. Per germline, CDR1 ENHRY and CDR2 SYGVKD. This CDR3 region has 16 residues. The CDR3 protein is CAISGQGPTLNTEAFF. CDR3 nucleotides: TGTGCCATCAGCGGACAGGGCCCCACTTTGAACACTGAAGCTTTCTTT.

The chain links TRBV6-5 to TRBJ1-5; D call uncertain. Germline lookup yields CDR1 MNHEY and CDR2 SVGAGI. V was cut by 5 bases and J by 6 bases, with 14 bases left in between. The CDR3 totals 14 residues. The CDR3 coding sequence is TGTGCCAGCAGTCCGGTCGCCGGGAGTCAGCCCCAGCATTTT. This sequence encodes CASSPVAGSQPQHF.

This rearrangement joins TRBV3-1 (or the pseudogene TRBV3-2) to TRBJ2-3, with a tentative D call TRBD2 (5 bases). The germline V gene has CDR1 LGHDT and CDR2 YNNKEL (reference sequence). V lost 1 base and J lost 2, with 7 bases in between. The CDR3 contains 14 residues. The DNA of the CDR3 is TGTGCCAGCAGCCAAGGAGACTACACAGATACGCAGTATTTT. This sequence encodes CASSQGDYTDTQYF.

This clone is a singleton in its sample. CDR3 protein: CASSLQGAANGEAFF. The DNA of the CDR3 is TGTGCCAGCAGCTTACAGGGGGCGGCCAACGGTGAAGCTTTCTTT. The chain uses TRBV7-9 and TRBJ1-1; the match to TRBD1 covers 8 bases. Germline trimming cut 2 bases from V and 7 bases from J; bases unmatched to any gene: 9. The CDR3 spans 15 residues. Germline V gene lookup returns CDR1 SEHNR and CDR2 FQNEAQ (reference sequence).